This TCR beta chain was observed in a study of T cell responses to AZD1222 COVID-19 vaccine (dated by TCRdb to the early 2020s). Regarding the research as a whole: AZD1222 recipients with second doses at about 4 weeks or about 12 weeks were pooled, because spike-specific TCR depth and breadth did not differ between schedules. TCR sequencing covered over 230 trial participants: 200 to 220 given two doses of AZD1222 and about 26 given two doses of MenACWY control vaccine. Enrollment into the trials was organized by age into subgroups of 18-55, 56-69 and 70-plus years, and those subgroups contained roughly 140, 27 and 60 TCR-sequenced participants, respectively. The investigation overall reported the following: Nearly half of unique spike-specific TCRs reportedly recognized epitopes outside regions mutated in the B.1.351 and B.1.1.7 variants. The 56-69-year group was small, and its depth increase did not reach significance, likely because of low power. Because no samples from the day 14 peak response were available, repertoires could be characterized only after the peak T cell response. Participants were mostly white British and included more females than males, and it was suggested by the authors that clonal diversity may have been underestimated. Spike-specific TCR breadth and depth rose significantly after two AZD1222 doses compared with day 0 and with MenACWY recipients. Conclusions about previously exposed vaccinees were limited because only a handful of AZD1222 recipients were SARS-CoV-2 seropositive at baseline. The whole spike protein was spanned by vaccine-associated CD4 TCRs, and dominant responses were seen in regions 160-218 and 743-854.

CDR1 and CDR2 are read off the germline V gene (reference sequence) as LNHNV and YYDKDF. The CDR3 goes from the cysteine to the phenylalanine over 15 residues. The only DNA kept is the CDR3, 45 bases in frame from the first base. V is cut back by 3 bases and J by 2 bases, with 2 bases in the junction unmatched. Remarks on this clone: Its antigen is still unknown. Base qualities are not at hand, and no much larger clone is one base apart.

The CDR3 regions of human TCRbeta chains were subjected to immunosequencing. As for how the authors treated the data: Repertoire TCRs were matched against a reference library of SARS-CoV-2-specific TCRs generated with the MIRA antigen-specificity platform. Breadth was defined as the fraction of unique TCRs that were SARS-CoV-2-associated. Depth was defined as the fraction of total T cells that were SARS-CoV-2-associated. Using the MIRA data, each spike-specific TCR was mapped to the spike region that the TCR reacts to and placed in a CD4 or CD8 class. Log10-transformed breadth and depth values were compared by one-way ANOVA with Sidak's multiple comparisons tests. TCRdb retrieved this table from immuneACCESS and kept in-frame rearrangements only. Not all clones are present; in checked studies, unresolved V genes account for under half, and no reason is known for the remainder. The DNA was the basis for D and trimming; V, J and clone size are from that table. This sample holds about 130,000 clones; just over 85% were observed only once. The ten largest clones add up to under 9% of the sample.

The sample's time point label is to be understood as: baseline before first vaccination. The vaccinee samples were drawn from two UK trials, COV001 and COV002, one of which was a single-blind randomized controlled phase 2/3 trial testing AZD1222 (ChAdOx1 nCoV-19) in healthy adults. Trial participant PBMC samples were collected at day 0 and day 28 after the second dose for TCRbeta chain sequencing. The chain is encoded by TRBV15 joined to TRBJ1-2; 11 central nucleotides agree with TRBD1. This sample comprised peripheral blood, obtained on day 0 of AZD1222 vaccination. The sequence was obtained from an adult in good health. CDR3 sequence: CATSRGQGGNYGYTF. The nucleotide sequence reads as follows: TGTGCCACCAGCAGGGGACAGGGGGGCAACTATGGCTACACCTTC.